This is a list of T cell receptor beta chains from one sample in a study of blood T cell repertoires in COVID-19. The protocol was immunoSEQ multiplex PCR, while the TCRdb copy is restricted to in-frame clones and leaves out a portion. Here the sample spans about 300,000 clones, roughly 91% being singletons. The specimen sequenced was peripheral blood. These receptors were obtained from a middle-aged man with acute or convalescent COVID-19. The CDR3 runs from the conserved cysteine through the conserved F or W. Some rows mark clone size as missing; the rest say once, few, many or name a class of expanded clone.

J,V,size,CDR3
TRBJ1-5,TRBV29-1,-,CSVGREGQGKGQPQHF
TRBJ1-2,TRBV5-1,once,CASSRTGNGYTF
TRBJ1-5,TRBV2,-,CASKGQNNQPQHF
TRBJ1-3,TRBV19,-,CASSARILGGRGNTIYF
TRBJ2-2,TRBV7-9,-,CASSPPGLQNTGELFF
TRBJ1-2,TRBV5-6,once,CASSSILTANYGYTF
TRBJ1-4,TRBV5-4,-,CASSLGGGQGGKLFF
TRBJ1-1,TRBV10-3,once,CAIRSRTGHRGPTEAFF
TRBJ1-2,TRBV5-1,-,CASSLDTYGYTF
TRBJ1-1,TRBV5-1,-,CASSSFGEIMNTEAFF
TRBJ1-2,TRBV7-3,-,CASSPPGAGNYGYTF
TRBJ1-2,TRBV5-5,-,CASSHEIIQGKSSGYTF
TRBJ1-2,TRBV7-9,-,CASSLGQLYGYTF
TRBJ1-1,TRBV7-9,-,CASSPSRDRPLNTEAFF
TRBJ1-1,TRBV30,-,CACFGQGTTEAFF
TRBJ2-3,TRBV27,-,CASSFVASRLTQYF
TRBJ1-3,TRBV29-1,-,CSVYGDRGNTIYF
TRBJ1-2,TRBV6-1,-,CASSERGRLYGYTF
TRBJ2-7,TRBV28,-,CASSTGGVMHEQYF
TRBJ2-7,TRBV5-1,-,CASSSQGLEQYF
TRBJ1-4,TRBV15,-,CATSPVRRGKLFF